Listed here is a single T cell receptor (beta chain). Its matching antigen is unknown. The CDR3 runs to 15 residues. Germline-derived CDR1 and CDR2 are WNHNN and SYGVQD (reference sequence). V lost 6 bases, J lost 4 bases, and 6 bases stayed unmatched. This sample is drawn from a study of cytomegalovirus exposure and HLA in healthy donors. Turning to the study itself: The same platform as the roughly 670 first-cohort repertoires was used for the 95 to 150 validation repertoires, a later analysis reported.

Study-wide results and limits: Some TCR beta chains (approximately 180 of them) were listed as cytomegalovirus-associated. In vitro data verified three CMV-associated chains as specific for CMV antigens.

Only in-frame clones appear in the TCRdb table, and some are missing; sequencing was by immunoSEQ multiplex PCR. Counted here are 90,000 to 110,000 clones, around 86% occurring once; the ten biggest clones make up 4% to 4.5%. The source is a woman aged 18-29 years in good health and CMV-seropositive. Sequences were obtained from PBMCs. V usage is TRBV10-1 and J usage is TRBJ2-2; 9 bases match TRBD1. The CDR3 region has the DNA TGCGCCAGCAGCCCGGGACAGGGAGGCACCGGGGAGCTGTTTTTT. Its protein is CASSPGQGGTGELFF.